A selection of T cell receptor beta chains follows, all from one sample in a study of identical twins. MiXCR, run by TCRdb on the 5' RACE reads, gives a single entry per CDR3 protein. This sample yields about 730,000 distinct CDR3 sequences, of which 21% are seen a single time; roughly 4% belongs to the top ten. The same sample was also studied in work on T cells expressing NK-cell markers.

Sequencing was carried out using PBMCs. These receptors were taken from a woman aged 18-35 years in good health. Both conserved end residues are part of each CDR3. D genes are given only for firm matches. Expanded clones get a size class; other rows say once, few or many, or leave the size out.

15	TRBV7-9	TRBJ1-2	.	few	CASSYTARSRYGYTF	TGTGCCAGCAGCTACACGGCGAGGTCTCGCTATGGCTACACCTTC
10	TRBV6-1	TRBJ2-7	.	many	CASAAYEQYF	TGTGCCAGCGCTGCCTACGAGCAGTACTTC
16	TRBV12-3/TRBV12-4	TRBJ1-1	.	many	CASSLATIGMNTEAFF	TGTGCCAGCAGTTTAGCCACCATAGGTATGAACACTGAAGCTTTCTTT
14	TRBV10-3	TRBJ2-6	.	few	CAIGRGSGANVLTF	TGTGCCATCGGGAGAGGCTCTGGGGCCAACGTCCTGACTTTC
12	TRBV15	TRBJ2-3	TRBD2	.	CATSRARGTQYF	TGTGCCACCAGCAGAGCGCGGGGGACGCAGTATTTT
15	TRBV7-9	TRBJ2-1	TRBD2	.	CASSLTRGENNEQFF	TGTGCCAGCAGCTTGACGCGGGGGGAAAACAATGAGCAGTTCTTC
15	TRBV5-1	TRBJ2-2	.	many	CASTLGGQNTGELFF	TGCGCCAGCACCCTAGGAGGCCAGAACACCGGGGAGCTGTTTTTT
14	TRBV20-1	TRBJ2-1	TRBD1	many	CSARPTGTQGVQFF	TGCAGTGCTAGGCCGACAGGGACCCAGGGAGTGCAGTTCTTC
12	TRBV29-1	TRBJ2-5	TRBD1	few	CSATGGQETQYF	TGCAGCGCCACAGGGGGCCAAGAGACCCAGTACTTC
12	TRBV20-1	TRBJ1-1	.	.	CSAKSPNTEAFF	TGCAGTGCCAAAAGTCCGAACACTGAAGCTTTCTTT
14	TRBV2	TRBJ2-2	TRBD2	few	CASSVGRGTGELFF	TGTGCCAGCAGTGTGGGGAGGGGAACCGGGGAGCTGTTTTTT
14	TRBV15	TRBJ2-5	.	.	CATSSGPRAETQYF	TGTGCCACCAGCAGCGGACCTCGGGCGGAGACCCAGTACTTC
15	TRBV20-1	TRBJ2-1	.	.	CSAGTGGLRNNEQFF	TGCAGTGCTGGGACCGGGGGCCTCAGAAACAATGAGCAGTTCTTC
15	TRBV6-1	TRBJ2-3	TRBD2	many	CASRPGTSGGDTQYF	TGTGCCAGCAGACCCGGGACTAGCGGGGGGGATACGCAGTATTTT
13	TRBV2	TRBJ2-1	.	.	CASRYRRDNEQFF	TGTGCCAGCCGCTATAGAAGGGACAATGAGCAGTTCTTC
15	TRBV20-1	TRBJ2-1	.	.	CSARDGGGAGREQFF	TGCAGTGCTAGAGATGGGGGGGGCGCAGGTCGGGAGCAGTTCTTC
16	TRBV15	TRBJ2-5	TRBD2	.	CATSRVQGGILETQYF	TGTGCCACCAGCAGAGTTCAGGGAGGGATCTTGGAGACCCAGTACTTC
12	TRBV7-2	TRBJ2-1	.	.	CASSWGTGAPFF	.
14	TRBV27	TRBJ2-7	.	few	CASSSYASAYEQYF	TGTGCCAGCAGTTCGTACGCATCTGCCTACGAGCAGTACTTC
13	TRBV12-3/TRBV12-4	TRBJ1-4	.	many	CASSFSLNEKLFF	TGTGCCAGCAGTTTTTCCCTTAATGAAAAACTGTTTTTT
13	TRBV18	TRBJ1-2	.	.	CASSPPQSYGYTF	TGTGCCAGCTCACCACCACAGAGTTATGGCTACACCTTC
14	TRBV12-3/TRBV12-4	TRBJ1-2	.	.	CASSFQIRAWGYTF	TGTGCCAGCAGTTTCCAGATTCGGGCTTGGGGCTACACCTTC
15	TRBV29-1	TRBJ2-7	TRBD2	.	CSVTPRAGGTYEQYF	TGCAGCGTTACCCCTCGGGCGGGAGGGACCTACGAGCAGTACTTC
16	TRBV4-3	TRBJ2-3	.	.	CASNKRRGGQEDTQYF	TGCGCCAGCAACAAACGTAGGGGAGGTCAGGAAGATACGCAGTATTTT